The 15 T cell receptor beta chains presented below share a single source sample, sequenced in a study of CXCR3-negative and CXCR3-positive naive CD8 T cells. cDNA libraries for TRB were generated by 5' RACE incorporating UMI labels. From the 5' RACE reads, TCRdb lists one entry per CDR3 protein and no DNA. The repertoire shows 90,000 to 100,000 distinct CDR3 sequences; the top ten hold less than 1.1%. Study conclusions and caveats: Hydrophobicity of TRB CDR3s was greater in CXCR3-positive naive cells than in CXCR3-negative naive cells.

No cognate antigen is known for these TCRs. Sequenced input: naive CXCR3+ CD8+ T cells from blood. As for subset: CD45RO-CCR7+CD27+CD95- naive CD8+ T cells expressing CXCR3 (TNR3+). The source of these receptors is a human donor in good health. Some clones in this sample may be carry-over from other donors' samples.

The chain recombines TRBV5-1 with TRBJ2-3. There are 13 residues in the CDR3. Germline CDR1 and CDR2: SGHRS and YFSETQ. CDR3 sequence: CASSFVPTDTQYF.

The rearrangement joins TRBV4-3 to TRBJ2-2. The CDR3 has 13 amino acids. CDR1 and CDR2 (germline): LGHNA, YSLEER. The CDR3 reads CASQGTNTGELFF.

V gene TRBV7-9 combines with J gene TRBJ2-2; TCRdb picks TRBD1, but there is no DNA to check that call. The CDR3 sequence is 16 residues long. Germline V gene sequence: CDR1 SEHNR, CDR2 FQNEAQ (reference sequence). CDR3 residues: CASSFLDRVDTGELFF.

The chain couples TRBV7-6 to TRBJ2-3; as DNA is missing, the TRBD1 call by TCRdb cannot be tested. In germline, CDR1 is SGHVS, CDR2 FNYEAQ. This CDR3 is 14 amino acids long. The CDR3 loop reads CASSLDTSTDTQYF.

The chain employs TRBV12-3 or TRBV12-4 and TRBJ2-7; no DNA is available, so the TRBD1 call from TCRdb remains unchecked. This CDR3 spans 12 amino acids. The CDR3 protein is CASSAPVGEQHF.

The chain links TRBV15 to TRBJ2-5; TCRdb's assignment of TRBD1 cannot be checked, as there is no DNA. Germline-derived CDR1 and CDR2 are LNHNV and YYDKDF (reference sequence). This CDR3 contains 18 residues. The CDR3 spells CATSRDLPGGSTWETQYF.

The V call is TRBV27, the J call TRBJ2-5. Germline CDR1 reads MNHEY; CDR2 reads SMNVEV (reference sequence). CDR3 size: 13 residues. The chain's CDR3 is CASSLGTEGTQYF.

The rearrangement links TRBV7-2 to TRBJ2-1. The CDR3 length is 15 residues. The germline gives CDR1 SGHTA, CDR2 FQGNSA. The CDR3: CASSLSSSSYNEQFF.

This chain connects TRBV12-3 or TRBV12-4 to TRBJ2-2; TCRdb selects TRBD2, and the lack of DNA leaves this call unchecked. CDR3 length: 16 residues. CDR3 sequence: CASSLASGTWTGELFF.

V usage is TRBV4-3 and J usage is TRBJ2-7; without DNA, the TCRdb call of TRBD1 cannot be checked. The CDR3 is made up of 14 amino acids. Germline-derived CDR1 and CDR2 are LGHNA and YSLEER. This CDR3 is CASAPGQGVYEQYF.

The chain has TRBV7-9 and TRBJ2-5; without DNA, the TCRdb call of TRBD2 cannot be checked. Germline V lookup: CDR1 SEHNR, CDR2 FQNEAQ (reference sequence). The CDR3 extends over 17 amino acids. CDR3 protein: CASSTLTSGGDQETQYF.

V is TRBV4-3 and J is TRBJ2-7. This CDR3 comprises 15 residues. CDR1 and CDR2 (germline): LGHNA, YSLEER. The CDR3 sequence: CASSHVDGSSYEQYF.

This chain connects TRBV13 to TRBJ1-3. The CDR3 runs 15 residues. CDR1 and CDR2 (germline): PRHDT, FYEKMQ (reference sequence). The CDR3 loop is CASSLESGPGNTIYF.

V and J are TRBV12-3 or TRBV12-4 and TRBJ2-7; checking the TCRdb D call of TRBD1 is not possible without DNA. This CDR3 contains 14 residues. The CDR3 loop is CASSTGTRSYEQYF.

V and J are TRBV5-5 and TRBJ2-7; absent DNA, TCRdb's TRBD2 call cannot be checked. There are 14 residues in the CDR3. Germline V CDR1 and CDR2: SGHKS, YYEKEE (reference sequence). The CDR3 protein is CASSFSSPSYEQYF.